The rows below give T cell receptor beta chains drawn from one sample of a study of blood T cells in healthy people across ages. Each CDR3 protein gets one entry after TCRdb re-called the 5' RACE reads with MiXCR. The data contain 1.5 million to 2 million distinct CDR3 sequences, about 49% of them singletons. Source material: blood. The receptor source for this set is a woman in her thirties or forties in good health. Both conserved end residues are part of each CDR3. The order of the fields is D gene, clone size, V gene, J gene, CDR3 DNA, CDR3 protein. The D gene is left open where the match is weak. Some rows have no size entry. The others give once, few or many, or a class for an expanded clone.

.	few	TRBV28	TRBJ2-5	TGTGCCAGCAGTTTCCAGGGAAGGGGAGAGACCCAGTACTTC	CASSFQGRGETQYF
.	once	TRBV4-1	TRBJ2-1	TGCGCCAGCAGCCCACAAAACCCCCAGGAGCAGTTCTTC	CASSPQNPQEQFF
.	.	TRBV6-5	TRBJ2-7	TGTGCCAGCAGAAACGGAGGGGATTGGGTCTACGAGCAGTACTTC	CASRNGGDWVYEQYF
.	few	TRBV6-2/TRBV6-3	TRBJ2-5	TGTGCCAGCAGCCATAGGTCGGCGGAAGGGACCCAGTACTTC	CASSHRSAEGTQYF
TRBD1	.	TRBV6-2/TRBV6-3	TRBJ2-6	TGTGCCAGCAGTAAATCAACAGGGGCTGGGGCCAACGTCCTGACTTTC	CASSKSTGAGANVLTF
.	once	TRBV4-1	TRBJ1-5	TGCGCCAGCAGCCAAGATCTCTTTCAGCCCCAGCATTTT	CASSQDLFQPQHF
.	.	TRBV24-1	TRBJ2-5	TGTGCCACCAGTGATTTGATCGAGGGGACCCAGTACTTC	CATSDLIEGTQYF
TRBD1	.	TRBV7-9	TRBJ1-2	TGTGCCAGCAGTCGTGGACAGGGCTTGCATGGCTACACCTTC	CASSRGQGLHGYTF
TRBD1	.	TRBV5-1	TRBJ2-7	TGCGCCAGCAGCTTAGGTTACGGGGACAGGGGCCACGAGCAGTACTTC	CASSLGYGDRGHEQYF
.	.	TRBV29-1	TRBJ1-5	TGCAGCGTTTTACAGGGCTCTGGCAATCAGCCCCAGCATTTT	CSVLQGSGNQPQHF
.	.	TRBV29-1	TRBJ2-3	TGCAGCGCCCGGTCTGGTGGGGTAACAGATACGCAGTATTTT	CSARSGGVTDTQYF
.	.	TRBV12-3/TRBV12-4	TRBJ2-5	TGTGCCAGCAGTTTACAGTCTGGGGGTCAGACCCAGTACTTC	CASSLQSGGQTQYF
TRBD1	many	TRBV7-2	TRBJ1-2	TGTGCCAGCAGCCCCTTGACAGGGGTTGGGGGCTACACCTTC	CASSPLTGVGGYTF
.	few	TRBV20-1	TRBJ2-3	TGCAGTGCCGGGAGAGATACGCAGTATTTT	CSAGRDTQYF
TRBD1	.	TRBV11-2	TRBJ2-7	TGTGCCAGCAGCTTCCCGGGACAGGGGGCCTCCTACGAGCAGTACTTC	CASSFPGQGASYEQYF
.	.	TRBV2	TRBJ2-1	TGTGCCAGCAGTGAAGCTAGCCTGAGGAATGAGCAGTTCTTC	CASSEASLRNEQFF
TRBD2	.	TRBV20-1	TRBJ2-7	TGCAGTGCTAGAGCCCCCCCTGGGCAGCGGGGGTCCTACGAGCAGTACTTC	CSARAPPGQRGSYEQYF
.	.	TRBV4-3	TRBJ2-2	TGCGCCAGCAGCCCGACAGGCTCCGGGGAGCTGTTTTTT	CASSPTGSGELFF
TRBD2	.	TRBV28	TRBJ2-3	TGTGCCAGCAGTTTAATGGCTAGCGGGGGCTCCACAGATACGCAGTATTTT	CASSLMASGGSTDTQYF
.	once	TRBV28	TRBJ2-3	TGTGCCAGCAGTTTATATCCCGGGCGGGGGCCTAGCACAGATACGCAGTATTTT	CASSLYPGRGPSTDTQYF
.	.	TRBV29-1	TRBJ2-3	TGCAGCGTCGGCAGAAGTATGATTAGCACAGATACGCAGTATTTT	CSVGRSMISTDTQYF
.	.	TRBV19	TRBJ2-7	TGTGCCAGTAGTATGGACCCACAGTACTTC	CASSMDPQYF
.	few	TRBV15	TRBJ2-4	TGTGCCACCAGCAGGTTAGAGGACATTCAGTACTTC	CATSRLEDIQYF
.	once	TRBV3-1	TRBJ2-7	TGTGCCAGCAGCCGATTAGACGGGCTTTACGAGCAGTACTTC	CASSRLDGLYEQYF
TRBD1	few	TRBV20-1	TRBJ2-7	TGCAGTGCTAGGGCGGGACAGGGTCGAGTAAAGCAGTACTTC	CSARAGQGRVKQYF
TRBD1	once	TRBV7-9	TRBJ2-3	TGTGCCAGCAGCGCTCGGGACAGGGGAACAACAGATACGCAGTATTTT	CASSARDRGTTDTQYF
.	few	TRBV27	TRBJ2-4	TGTGCCAGCGCCCTTGGTATGCTAGCCAAAAACATTCAGTACTTC	CASALGMLAKNIQYF
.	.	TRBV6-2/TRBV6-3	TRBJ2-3	TGTGCCAGCAGTGACGCACGGGGACGCACAGATACGCAGTATTTT	CASSDARGRTDTQYF
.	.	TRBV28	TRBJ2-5	TGTGCCAGCAGTTTACAGGGGAAAGCGAAGACCCAGTACTTC	CASSLQGKAKTQYF
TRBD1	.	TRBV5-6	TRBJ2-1	TGTGCCAGCGGCAGGGGGCATGAGCAGTTCTTC	CASGRGHEQFF
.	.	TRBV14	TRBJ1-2	TGTGCCAGCAGCCCCAGATCCGCCACAGATGGCTACACCTTC	CASSPRSATDGYTF
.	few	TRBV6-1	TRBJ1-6	TGTGCCAGCAGTGAGCTGGGAGGGAATTCACCCCTCCACTTT	CASSELGGNSPLHF
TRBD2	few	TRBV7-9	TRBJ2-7	TGTGCCAGCAGCTCCCTGACTAGCGGGGGTGGCGAGCAGTACTTC	CASSSLTSGGGEQYF
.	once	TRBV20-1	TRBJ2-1	TGCAGTGCTAGTCCGCGCGGGGCAGGCTCCTACAATGAGCAGTTCTTC	CSASPRGAGSYNEQFF
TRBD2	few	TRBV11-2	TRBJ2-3	TGTGCCAGCAGGACTAGCAACACAGATACGCAGTATTTT	CASRTSNTDTQYF
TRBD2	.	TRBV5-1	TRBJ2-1	TGTGCCAGCAGCTCGTTAGCGGGGGCATCCTACAATGAGCAGTTCTTC	CASSSLAGASYNEQFF
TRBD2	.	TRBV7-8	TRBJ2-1	TGTGCCAGCAGCCGGGGGGGCCTGTTATACAATGAGCAGTTCTTC	CASSRGGLLYNEQFF